The source of this T cell receptor (beta chain) is a study of glioma-infiltrating T cells. As for this clonotype: A much larger clone lies one base from this, so it may be a read error.

Amplification of TCR alpha and beta CDR3 regions from RNA used iRepertoire nested multiplex PCR. Input was roughly 100-450 ng of tissue mRNA or PBMC total RNA. From the multiplex PCR reads, TCRdb called clonotypes with MiXCR, one entry per CDR3 protein. The table records more than 350,000 distinct CDR3 sequences, less than 50% of them present only once. The germline gives CDR1 SGHTA, CDR2 FQGNSA. V was pared by 5 bases and J by 7 bases, with 17 bases between. This CDR3 is built from 14 residues. This chain uses TRBV7-2 with TRBJ2-5; D is perhaps TRBD2 (6 bases). The sequence was collected from a human donor with low-grade glioma or glioblastoma, undergoing nonglioma brain surgery, or in good health (not recorded which). Sequencing used glioma tissue, nonneoplastic brain tissue, or PBMCs (not recorded which). The CDR3 coding sequence is TGTGCCAGCAGCCCACGGCGGGGCTATGGGACCCAGTACTTC. Translation gives CASSPRRGYGTQYF.